Each of the 2 T cell receptor beta chains below was sequenced from the same sample in a study of blood T cell repertoires in COVID-19. Repertoires were generated with immunoSEQ multiplex PCR, while TCRdb's copy carries only in-frame clones and drops some. In the table there are 250,000 to 300,000 clones, around 90% of which are singletons. Specimen: PBMCs or T cells enriched from blood (not recorded which). These receptors all come from a woman between 35 and 50 years old who had recovered from COVID-19.

The V and J genes are TRBV30 and TRBJ1-3, with a tentative D call TRBD1 (6 bases). V was clipped by 4 bases and J by 7 bases, with 20 bases between them. Germline-derived CDR1 and CDR2 are GTSNPN and SVGIG (reference sequence). The CDR3 sequence is 15 residues long. CDR3 loop: CAWTYPPGGRNTIYF. The CDR3 DNA is TGTGCCTGGACCTATCCCCCGGGGGGGCGGAACACCATATATTTT.

The chain is built from TRBV5-1 and TRBJ1-2; possible D gene TRBD1, 5 bases. V gave up 1 base and J gave up 3 bases, with 13 bases separating them. Germline V gene lookup returns CDR1 SGHRS and CDR2 YFSETQ. The CDR3 totals 15 residues. CDR3 nucleotide sequence: TGCGCCAGCAGCTTGTCGGCAGGGCCCGACTATGGCTACACCTTC. It codes for CASSLSAGPDYGYTF.